Below are 11 T cell receptor beta chains sequenced from a single sample in a study of T cells in Graves' hyperthyroidism and ophthalmopathy. Amplified TCR beta CDR3 regions came from RNA transcripts. The HTBI primer set drove a first-round RT-PCR of the TCR CDR3. TCRdb fed the multiplex PCR reads into MiXCR, producing one record per CDR3 protein. The table lists around 350,000 distinct CDR3 sequences, roughly 25% of them singletons. Sequencing was carried out using blood. These receptors came from a man between 50 and 59 years old with Graves' hyperthyroidism.

This clonotype was seen only a few times. The chain uses TRBV4-2 and TRBJ2-1; D unclear. The germline gives CDR1 LGHNA, CDR2 YNFKEQ. V dropped 0 bases and J dropped 9 bases, with 15 bases sitting between them. The CDR3 consists of 15 residues. CDR3 in DNA: TGTGCCAGCAGCCAAGATTGGTTAGCTCATAGTGAGCAGTTCTTC. Protein sequence: CASSQDWLAHSEQFF.

The chain employs TRBV20-1 and TRBJ1-3; D is uncertain. Germline-derived CDR1 and CDR2 are DFQATT and SNEGSKA (reference sequence). Trimming removed 3 bases at V and 6 bases at J, with 15 bases between. CDR3 length: 14 residues. The CDR3 DNA follows: TGCAGTGCTAGTCCCTCTGTGAATCTAAACACCATATATTTT. Residues: CSASPSVNLNTIYF.

The V gene is TRBV20-1, the J gene TRBJ1-6; D perhaps matches TRBD1 (5 bases). V gave up 3 bases and J gave up 7 bases, with 13 bases separating them. This CDR3 region has 14 residues. Germline CDR1 DFQATT, CDR2 SNEGSKA (reference sequence). CDR3 residues: CSARIGGGNSPLHF. CDR3 in DNA: TGCAGTGCTAGGATTGGCGGGGGGAATTCACCCCTCCACTTT.

The chain joins TRBV12-3 or TRBV12-4 to TRBJ2-2; D is uncertain. This CDR3 is 13 amino acids long. Trimming left V 2 bases short and J 7 bases short, with 8 bases between. As DNA, the CDR3 is TGTGCCAGCAGTTTAATTGGTAACGGGGAGCTGTTTTTT. This sequence encodes CASSLIGNGELFF.

The V and J genes are TRBV18 and TRBJ2-7; D possibly uses TRBD1 or TRBD2 (5 bases each). V dropped 5 bases and J dropped 3 bases, with 14 bases sitting between them. Germline lookup yields CDR1 KGHSH and CDR2 LQKENI. CDR3 length: 14 amino acids. As DNA, the CDR3 is TGTGCCAGCTCAGATAACCGGGACGACTACGAGCAGTACTTC. Encoded protein: CASSDNRDDYEQYF.

CDR3 sequence reads: CASGFRGRGGELFF. The CDR3 coding sequence is TGTGCCAGCGGGTTTAGGGGGCGCGGCGGGGAGCTGTTTTTT. This chain connects TRBV28 to TRBJ2-2; 7 nucleotides line up with TRBD1. The CDR3 totals 14 residues. V shed 8 bases, J shed 7 bases, and the junction held 10 bases outside the gene matches. Germline V lookup: CDR1 MDHEN, CDR2 SYDVKM.

This clonotype was observed at least ten times. J is TRBJ2-1 and V is TRBV7-3; 8 positions agree with TRBD2. This CDR3 is 15 amino acids long. Germline V CDR1 and CDR2: SGHTA, FQGTGA. With 5 bases clipped from V and 4 bases from J, the junction kept 7 bases outside the gene matches. CDR3 sequence reads: CASSLNSGTYNEQFF. DNA of the CDR3: TGTGCCAGCAGCCTAAATAGCGGGACGTACAATGAGCAGTTCTTC.

This clonotype was detected once. The rearrangement links TRBV3-1 to TRBJ1-2; TRBD1 matches 7 bases. The CDR3 consists of 14 residues. Germline CDR1 reads LGHDT; CDR2 reads YNNKEL (reference sequence). J was trimmed by 8 bases and V by 0 bases; bases with no gene match: 6. CDR3 in DNA: TGTGCCAGCAGCCAAGAATCAACAGGGGACGGCTACACCTTC. As protein: CASSQESTGDGYTF.

This clonotype turned up a few times. This sequence joins TRBV11-2 and TRBJ1-6, with 7 bases matching TRBD1. The CDR3 has 16 amino acids. The germline CDR1 and CDR2 sequences are SGHAT and FQNNGV. The V segment lost 6 bases and the J segment 2 bases; nucleotides outside the gene matches: 7. The CDR3 sequence is CASRPTGAPYNSPLHF. The CDR3 DNA follows: TGTGCCAGCAGACCTACAGGGGCCCCCTATAATTCACCCCTCCACTTT.

This clonotype was counted a few times. The rearrangement uses TRBV7-8 and TRBJ1-4, with TRBD1 matching over 8 bases. The CDR3 is 17 amino acids. Germline V gene sequence: CDR1 SGHVS, CDR2 FQNEAQ. Trimming at V came to 1 base and at J to 2 bases, leaving 6 bases not matched to a gene. In DNA form, the CDR3 reads TGTGCCAGCAGCTTAGGACAGGGGAAAGTTACTAATGAAAAACTGTTTTTT. Protein product: CASSLGQGKVTNEKLFF.

In this sample, this clonotype turned up a few times. Its ends do not fully match the called genes, so a read error is possible. This sequence joins TRBV11-1 and TRBJ2-7; D call uncertain. The CDR3 runs to 14 residues. The germline gives CDR1 SGHAT, CDR2 FQDESV (reference sequence). As DNA, the CDR3 is TGCGCCAGCAGTCAAGAACGGATCCCCTACGAGCAGTACTTC. This sequence encodes CASSQERIPYEQYF.